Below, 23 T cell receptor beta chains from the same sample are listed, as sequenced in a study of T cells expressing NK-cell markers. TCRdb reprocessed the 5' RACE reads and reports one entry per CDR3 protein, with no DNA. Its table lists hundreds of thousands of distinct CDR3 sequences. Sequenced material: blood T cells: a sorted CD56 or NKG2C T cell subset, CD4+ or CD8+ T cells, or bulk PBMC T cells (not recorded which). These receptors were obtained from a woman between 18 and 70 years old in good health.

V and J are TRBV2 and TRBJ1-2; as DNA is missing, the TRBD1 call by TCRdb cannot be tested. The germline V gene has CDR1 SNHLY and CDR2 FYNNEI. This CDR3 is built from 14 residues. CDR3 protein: CASSERGGNYGYTF. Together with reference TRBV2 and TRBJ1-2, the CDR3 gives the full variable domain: EPEVTQTPSHQVTQMGQEVILRCVPISNHLYFYWYRQILGQKVEFLVSFYNNEISEKSEIFDDQFSVERPDGSNFTLKIRSTKLEDSAMYFCASSERGGNYGYTFGSGTRLTVV.

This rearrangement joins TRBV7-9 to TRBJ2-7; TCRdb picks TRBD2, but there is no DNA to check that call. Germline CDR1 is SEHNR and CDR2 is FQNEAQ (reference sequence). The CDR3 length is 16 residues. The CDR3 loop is CASSHYGLAGVDEQYF.

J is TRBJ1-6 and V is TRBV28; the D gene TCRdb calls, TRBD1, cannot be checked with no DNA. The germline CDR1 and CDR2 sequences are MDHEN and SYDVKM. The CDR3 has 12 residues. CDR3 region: CASRRSQGHLHF.

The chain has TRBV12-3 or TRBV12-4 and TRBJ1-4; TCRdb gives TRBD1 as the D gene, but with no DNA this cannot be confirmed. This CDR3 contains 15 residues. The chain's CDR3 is CASSDKGQGNEKLFF.

The CDR3 protein is CASTRGQSTDTQYF. V gene TRBV7-2 combines with J gene TRBJ2-3; TCRdb names TRBD1, which stays unverified in the absence of DNA. Germline values: CDR1 SGHTA, CDR2 FQGNSA. The CDR3 loop spans 14 amino acids.

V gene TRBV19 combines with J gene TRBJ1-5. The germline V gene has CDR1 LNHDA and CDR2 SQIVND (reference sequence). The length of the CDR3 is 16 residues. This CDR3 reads CASSIDGRQAHQPQHF. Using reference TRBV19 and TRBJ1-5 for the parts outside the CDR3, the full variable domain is DGGITQSPKYLFRKEGQNVTLSCEQNLNHDAMYWYRQDPGQGLRLIYYSQIVNDFQKGDIAEGYSVSREKKESFPLTVTSAQKNPTAFYLCASSIDGRQAHQPQHFGDGTRLSIL.

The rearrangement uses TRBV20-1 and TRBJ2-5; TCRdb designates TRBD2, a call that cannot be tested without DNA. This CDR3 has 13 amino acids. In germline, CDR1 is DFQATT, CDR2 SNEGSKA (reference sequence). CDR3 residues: CSARAGRAETQYF.

CDR3 amino acids: CSAGLPPTGTQYF. The chain joins TRBV20-1 to TRBJ2-3; the D call from TCRdb, TRBD2, cannot be confirmed without DNA. The germline V gene encodes CDR1 DFQATT and CDR2 SNEGSKA (reference sequence). CDR3 size: 13 residues.

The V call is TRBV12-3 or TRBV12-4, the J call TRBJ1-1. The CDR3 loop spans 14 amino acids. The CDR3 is CASTRSTLNTEAFF.

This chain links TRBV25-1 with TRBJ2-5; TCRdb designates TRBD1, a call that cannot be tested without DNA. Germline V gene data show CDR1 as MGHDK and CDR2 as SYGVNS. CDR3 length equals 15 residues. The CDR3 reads CASSLGRNYQETQYF. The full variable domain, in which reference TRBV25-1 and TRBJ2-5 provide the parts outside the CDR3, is EADIYQTPRYLVIGTGKKITLECSQTMGHDKMYWYQQDPGMELHLIHYSYGVNSTEKGDLSSESTVSRIRTEHFPLTLESARPSHTSQYLCASSLGRNYQETQYFGPGTRLLVL.

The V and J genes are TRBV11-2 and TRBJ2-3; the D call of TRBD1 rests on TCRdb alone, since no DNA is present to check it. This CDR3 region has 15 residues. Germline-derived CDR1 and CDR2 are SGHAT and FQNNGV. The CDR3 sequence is CASIHGAGAYMTQYF.

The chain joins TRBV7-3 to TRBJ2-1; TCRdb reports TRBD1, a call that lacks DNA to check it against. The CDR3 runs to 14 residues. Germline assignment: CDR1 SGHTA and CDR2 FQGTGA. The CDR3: CASSLADSYNEQFF.

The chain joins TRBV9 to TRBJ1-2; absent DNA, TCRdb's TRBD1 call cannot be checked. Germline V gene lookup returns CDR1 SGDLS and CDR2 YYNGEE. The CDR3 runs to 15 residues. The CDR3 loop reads CASSAKQGAAYGYTF.

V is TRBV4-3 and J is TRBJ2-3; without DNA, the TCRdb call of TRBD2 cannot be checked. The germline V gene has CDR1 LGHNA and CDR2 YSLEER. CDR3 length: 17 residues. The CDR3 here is CASSQERSGSLGDTQYF.

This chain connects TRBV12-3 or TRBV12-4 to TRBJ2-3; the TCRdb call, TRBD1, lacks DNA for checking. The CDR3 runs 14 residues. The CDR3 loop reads CASSPTGGRDTQYF.

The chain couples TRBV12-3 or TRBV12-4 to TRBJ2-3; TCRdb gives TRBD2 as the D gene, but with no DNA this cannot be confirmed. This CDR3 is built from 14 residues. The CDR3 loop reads CASRLLGGTDTQYF.

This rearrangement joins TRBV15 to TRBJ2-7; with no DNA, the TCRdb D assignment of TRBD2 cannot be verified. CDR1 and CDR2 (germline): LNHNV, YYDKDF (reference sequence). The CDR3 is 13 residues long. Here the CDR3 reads CATSRGEDYEQYF.

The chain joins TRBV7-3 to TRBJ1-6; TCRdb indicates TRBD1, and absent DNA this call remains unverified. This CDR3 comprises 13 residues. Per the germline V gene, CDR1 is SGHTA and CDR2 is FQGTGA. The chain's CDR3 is CASSQGDRGILHF.

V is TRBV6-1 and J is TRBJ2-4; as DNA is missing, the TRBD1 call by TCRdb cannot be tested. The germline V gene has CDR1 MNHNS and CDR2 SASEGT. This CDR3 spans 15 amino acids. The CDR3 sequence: CASSRGALAKNIQYF.

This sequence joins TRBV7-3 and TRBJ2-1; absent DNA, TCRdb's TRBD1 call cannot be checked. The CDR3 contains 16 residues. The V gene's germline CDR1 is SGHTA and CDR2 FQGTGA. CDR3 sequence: CASSLTGGISYNEQFF.

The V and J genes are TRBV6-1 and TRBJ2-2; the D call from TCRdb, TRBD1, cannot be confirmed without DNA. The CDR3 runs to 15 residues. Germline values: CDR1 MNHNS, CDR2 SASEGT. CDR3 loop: CASSRGTLNTGELFF.

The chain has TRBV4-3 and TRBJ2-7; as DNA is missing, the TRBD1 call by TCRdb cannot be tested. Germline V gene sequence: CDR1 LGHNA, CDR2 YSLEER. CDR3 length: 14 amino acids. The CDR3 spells CASSHRQGDWEQYF.

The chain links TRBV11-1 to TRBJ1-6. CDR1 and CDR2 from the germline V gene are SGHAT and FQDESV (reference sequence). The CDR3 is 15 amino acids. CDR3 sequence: CASSLALAGDTSLHF.